One and the same sample provided the 27 T cell receptor beta chains below, sequenced in a study of CXCR3-negative and CXCR3-positive naive CD8 T cells. It was by 5' RACE with UMI labels that the TRB cDNA libraries were prepared. TCRdb reprocessed the 5' RACE reads; each CDR3 protein has one entry and no DNA is given. In all, the sample yields about 50,000 distinct CDR3 sequences. These receptors' targets are unknown. Whole-study results and caveats: Hydrophobicity was higher for TRB CDR3s found in CXCR3-positive naive cells than in CXCR3-negative naive cells.

Sample: naive CXCR3+ CD8+ T cells from blood. Subset denoted: CD45RO-CCR7+CD27+CD95- naive CD8+ T cells expressing CXCR3 (TNR3+). Source of these receptors: a human donor in good health. Some clones in this sample may be carry-over from other donors' samples.

The J gene is TRBJ1-2, the V gene TRBV7-2; TCRdb names TRBD1, which stays unverified in the absence of DNA. The CDR3 has 15 residues. In germline, CDR1 is SGHTA, CDR2 FQGNSA. The CDR3 sequence: CASSPYRDRDYGYTF. The whole variable domain, remainder taken from reference TRBV7-2 and TRBJ1-2, is GAGVSQSPSNKVTEKGKDVELRCDPISGHTALYWYRQSLGQGLEFLIYFQGNSAPDKSGLPSDRFSAERTGGSVSTLTIQRTQQEDSAVYLCASSPYRDRDYGYTFGSGTRLTVV.

This chain connects TRBV11-2 to TRBJ2-1. CDR1 and CDR2 (germline): SGHAT, FQNNGV. The CDR3 consists of 11 residues. CDR3 protein: CASSDAPEQFF.

The genes are TRBV7-9 and TRBJ2-7; the TCRdb D gene call, TRBD1, has no DNA to confirm it. The CDR3 is 15 amino acids. CDR1 SEHNR and CDR2 FQNEAQ come from the germline V gene (reference sequence). CDR3 sequence reads: CASSSLTGQLYEQYF.

The chain has TRBV27 and TRBJ1-4; TCRdb selects TRBD1, and the lack of DNA leaves this call unchecked. The CDR3 runs to 14 residues. Germline V gene lookup returns CDR1 MNHEY and CDR2 SMNVEV (reference sequence). CDR3 protein: CASSMTGQGEKLFF.

The rearrangement links TRBV6-5 to TRBJ2-2. The germline gives CDR1 MNHEY, CDR2 SVGAGI. The CDR3 spans 13 residues. The CDR3 reads CASSIQHTGELFF.

The chain carries TRBV15 and TRBJ2-5; TCRdb lists TRBD1, though no DNA is available to test this call. Looked up from germline, CDR1 is LNHNV and CDR2 is YYDKDF (reference sequence). The CDR3 has 15 amino acids. CDR3 region: CATGGPGRPLKTQYF.

The J gene is TRBJ2-7, the V gene TRBV7-9; TCRdb calls TRBD1, which cannot be checked without DNA. From germline, CDR1 is SEHNR and CDR2 FQNEAQ (reference sequence). The length of the CDR3 is 14 residues. The CDR3 loop is CASSFRDRVYEQYF.

The chain carries TRBV7-8 and TRBJ2-3; as DNA is missing, the TRBD1 call by TCRdb cannot be tested. This CDR3 is 14 amino acids long. Germline assignment: CDR1 SGHVS and CDR2 FQNEAQ. This CDR3 reads CASKPPSPTDTQYF.

V and J are TRBV7-9 and TRBJ2-5; the D gene TCRdb calls, TRBD2, cannot be checked with no DNA. CDR1 and CDR2 from the germline V gene are SEHNR and FQNEAQ (reference sequence). There are 19 residues in the CDR3. The CDR3 loop is CASSFFVAGEGMDQETQYF.

The rearrangement uses TRBV14 and TRBJ2-7. The CDR3 sequence is 12 residues long. Germline V gene data show CDR1 as SGHDN and CDR2 as FVKESK. The CDR3 here is CASSWNDYEQYF.

The CDR3 sequence: CASTPYLTGQETQYF. The V call is TRBV7-7, the J call TRBJ2-5; no DNA is available, so the TRBD1 call from TCRdb remains unchecked. Germline V gene sequence: CDR1 SSHAT, CDR2 FNYEAQ (reference sequence). The CDR3 is 15 amino acids.

The chain links TRBV2 to TRBJ2-6. CDR1 SNHLY and CDR2 FYNNEI come from the germline V gene. The CDR3 has 15 residues. The CDR3 sequence: CASSDNLSGANVLTF.

CDR3 loop: CASIGTGRTGELFF. This chain uses TRBV2 with TRBJ2-2; TCRdb names TRBD2, which stays unverified in the absence of DNA. The CDR3 sequence is 14 residues long. CDR1 and CDR2 (germline): SNHLY, FYNNEI.

The chain has TRBV14 and TRBJ2-3; TCRdb indicates TRBD1, and absent DNA this call remains unverified. Germline V gene sequence: CDR1 SGHDN, CDR2 FVKESK. The length of the CDR3 is 14 residues. CDR3 amino acids: CASSHRGRTDTQYF.

The gene calls are TRBV7-6 and TRBJ2-7; TCRdb reports TRBD1, a call that lacks DNA to check it against. The CDR3 contains 16 residues. Germline V gives CDR1 SGHVS, CDR2 FNYEAQ. The CDR3 loop reads CASSSQPGQGTGEQYF.

This CDR3 is CSVERGNPGNTIYF. This rearrangement joins TRBV29-1 to TRBJ1-3. CDR1 is SQVTM, CDR2 ANQGSEA, per germline. The CDR3 sequence is 14 residues long.

V and J are TRBV7-3 and TRBJ2-7; TCRdb lists TRBD1, though no DNA is available to test this call. This CDR3 has 12 amino acids. CDR1 and CDR2 from the germline V gene are SGHTA and FQGTGA. CDR3 loop: CASSLGRGEQYF. Using reference TRBV7-3 and TRBJ2-7 for the parts outside the CDR3, the full variable domain is GAGVSQTPSNKVTEKGKYVELRCDPISGHTALYWYRQSLGQGPEFLIYFQGTGAADDSGLPNDRFFAVRPEGSVSTLKIQRTERGDSAVYLCASSLGRGEQYFGPGTRLTVT.

This chain links TRBV7-9 with TRBJ1-2; TCRdb indicates TRBD1, and absent DNA this call remains unverified. Germline CDR1 reads SEHNR; CDR2 reads FQNEAQ (reference sequence). The CDR3 spans 13 residues. The CDR3 sequence: CATQTGDINGYTF. The variable domain in full, completed from reference TRBV7-9 and TRBJ1-2, reads DTGVSQNPRHKITKRGQNVTFRCDPISEHNRLYWYRQTLGQGPEFLTYFQNEAQLEKSRLLSDRFSAERPKGSFSTLEIQRTEQGDSAMYLCATQTGDINGYTFGSGTRLTVV.

J is TRBJ2-1 and V is TRBV19; TCRdb's D gene call, TRBD1, goes unchecked for lack of DNA. Germline CDR1 is LNHDA and CDR2 is SQIVND (reference sequence). The CDR3 totals 15 residues. CDR3 sequence reads: CASSIAGAAYNEQFF.

J is TRBJ2-1 and V is TRBV6-6; the TCRdb D gene call, TRBD2, has no DNA to confirm it. Germline assignment: CDR1 MNHNY and CDR2 SVGAGI (reference sequence). This CDR3 region has 14 residues. CDR3 loop: CASSPKREAGEQFF.

The genes are TRBV29-1 and TRBJ2-3; the TCRdb D gene call, TRBD2, has no DNA to confirm it. The CDR3 extends over 16 amino acids. Germline CDR1 SQVTM, CDR2 ANQGSEA. CDR3 sequence reads: CSVAGTSGGATDTQYF.

The chain recombines TRBV7-8 with TRBJ2-7; TCRdb indicates TRBD2, and absent DNA this call remains unverified. The germline gives CDR1 SGHVS, CDR2 FQNEAQ. The CDR3 has 15 residues. The chain's CDR3 is CASSSLAGAVYEQYF.

This rearrangement joins TRBV27 to TRBJ2-7; TCRdb designates TRBD1, a call that cannot be tested without DNA. CDR1 and CDR2 (germline): MNHEY, SMNVEV (reference sequence). This CDR3 spans 14 amino acids. CDR3 in amino acids: CASSSGTGGYEQYF.

V gene TRBV2 combines with J gene TRBJ2-7. From germline, CDR1 is SNHLY and CDR2 FYNNEI. The CDR3 is made up of 13 amino acids. This CDR3 is CASSGIQSYEQYF.

This chain joins TRBV29-1 and TRBJ2-3; TCRdb's D call of TRBD1 is untestable without DNA. The germline V gene encodes CDR1 SQVTM and CDR2 ANQGSEA. This CDR3 region has 14 residues. CDR3: CSVETPGGTDTQYF.

The chain combines TRBV20-1 with TRBJ2-2; TCRdb names TRBD1, which stays unverified in the absence of DNA. This CDR3 is 14 amino acids long. Germline values: CDR1 DFQATT, CDR2 SNEGSKA (reference sequence). CDR3: CSARLGQDFGELFF.

V and J are TRBV11-2 and TRBJ2-1; TCRdb's D call of TRBD1 is untestable without DNA. Germline assignment: CDR1 SGHAT and CDR2 FQNNGV. CDR3 length equals 13 residues. The CDR3 region is CASSPTGDNEQFF.